One TCR beta chain is described in this entry. This clonotype was seen many times. The specificity of this receptor is unknown. There are no base qualities to consult, and no much larger clone falls within one base. The CDR1 and CDR2 encoded by the germline V gene (reference sequence) are LGHDT and YNNKEL. The CDR3, cysteine through phenylalanine, is 13 amino acids long. Kept here is only the CDR3 DNA, which spans 39 bases and is read in frame from base 1. Trimming at the junction amounts to 1 base on V and 3 bases on J, and the germline ends lie 6 bases apart. The record originates from a study of CD8 T cells in ankylosing spondylitis listed by TCRdb under 2017. A note on the overall study: The study set out to find disease-linked TCR variants by profiling T cell receptor beta repertoires in ankylosing spondylitis patients and healthy donors. Peripheral blood was sampled, and synovial fluid was additionally collected from ankylosing spondylitis patients. The full study cohort comprised 20 to 25 ankylosing spondylitis patients and 85 to 120 healthy donors. What the study reported, not specific to this receptor: A TCR beta motif of several highly homologous amino acid variants appeared characteristic of blood from ankylosing spondylitis patients. The disease-linked clones showed a CD8+ phenotype and occurred at relatively low frequencies in peripheral blood. Some motif variants had previously been reported in the synovial fluid and blood of reactive arthritis patients, which suggests shared mechanisms of disease initiation. The disease-linked clones were reported as significantly enriched in matched synovial fluid samples from ankylosing spondylitis patients.

For sequencing, an Illumina HiSeq 2500 was employed. TCR beta libraries were prepared by quantitative 5'-RACE with molecular barcodes. The paper's processing steps were these. A new computational method based on a probabilistic model of VDJ rearrangement was used to identify disease-linked TCR variants. TCRdb reprocessed the public reads (quality trimming at Q25 with fastp, clone calling with MiXCR) and kept in-frame beta chains. Identical CDR3 protein sequences are pooled into one entry, listed with their most common genes and DNA. The V and J calls here are based on TCRdb, not the publication. The sample table lists about 220,000 distinct CDR3 sequences, 20% to 30% of them with a count of one. 5% to 8% of the sample goes to the ten largest clones.

The TCR originated in a male donor with ankylosing spondylitis or in good health (not recorded which). Source material: blood, either unsorted or a sorted T cell fraction (not recorded which). Recombination joined TRBV3-1 with TRBJ1-1, with the D segment identity uncertain. The CDR3 protein: CASSQASYTEAFF. The nucleotides read TGTGCCAGCAGCCAAGCGAGTTACACTGAAGCTTTCTTT. With the rest looked up from the reference TRBV3-1 and TRBJ1-1 genes rather than sequenced, the full variable domain is DTAVSQTPKYLVTQMGNDKSIKCEQNLGHDTMYWYKQDSKKFLKIMFSYNNKELIINETVPNRFSPKSPDKAHLNLHINSLELGDSAVYFCASSQASYTEAFFGQGTRLTVV.